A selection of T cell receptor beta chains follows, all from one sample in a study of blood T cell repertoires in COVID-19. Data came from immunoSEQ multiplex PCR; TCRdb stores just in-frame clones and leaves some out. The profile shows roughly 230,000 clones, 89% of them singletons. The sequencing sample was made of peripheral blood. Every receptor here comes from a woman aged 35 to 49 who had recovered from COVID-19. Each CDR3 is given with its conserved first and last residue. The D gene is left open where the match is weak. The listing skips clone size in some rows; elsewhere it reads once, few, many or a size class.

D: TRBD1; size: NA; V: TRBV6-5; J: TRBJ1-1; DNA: TGTGCCAGCAGTTACAACCACAGGGGGCCGACTGAAGCTTTCTTT; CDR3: CASSYNHRGPTEAFF
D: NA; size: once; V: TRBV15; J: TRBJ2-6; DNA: TGTGCCACCAGCAGAGATCGAGGGTCCGGGGCCAACGTCCTGACTTTC; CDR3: CATSRDRGSGANVLTF
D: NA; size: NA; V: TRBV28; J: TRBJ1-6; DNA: TGTGCCAGCAGTTTACGGTCTGGGACTGGCTCACCCCTCCACTTT; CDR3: CASSLRSGTGSPLHF
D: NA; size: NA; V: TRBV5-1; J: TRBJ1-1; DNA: TGCGCCAGCAGCATACAGAGCCTCATTGGGACTGAAGCTTTCTTT; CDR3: CASSIQSLIGTEAFF
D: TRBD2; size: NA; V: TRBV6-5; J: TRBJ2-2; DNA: TGTGCCAGCAGTAACAGGCGGGGGGTCACCGGGGAGCTGTTTTTT; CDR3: CASSNRRGVTGELFF
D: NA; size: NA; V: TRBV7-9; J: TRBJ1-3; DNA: TGTGCCAGCAGCTTAGCGGGAGGCGGAAACACCATATATTTT; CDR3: CASSLAGGGNTIYF
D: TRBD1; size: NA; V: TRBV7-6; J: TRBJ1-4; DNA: TGTGCCAGCAGCCCAGGGGGTTCAGAAAAACTGTTTTTT; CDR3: CASSPGGSEKLFF
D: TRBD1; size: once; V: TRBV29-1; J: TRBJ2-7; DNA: TGCAGCGTGGGACAGGGAGGCTACGAGCAGTACTTC; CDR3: CSVGQGGYEQYF
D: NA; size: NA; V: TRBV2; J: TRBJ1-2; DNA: TGTGGCACCCGGGGGGGAAACTATGGCTACACCTTC; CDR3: CGTRGGNYGYTF
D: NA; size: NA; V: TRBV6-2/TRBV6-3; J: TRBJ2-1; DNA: TGTGCCAGCAGCCAAACAGCCCATGAGCAGTTCTTC; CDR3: CASSQTAHEQFF
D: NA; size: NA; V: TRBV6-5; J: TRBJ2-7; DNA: TGTGCCAGCAGCCGAGACAGGCTGGGGGGGTACGAGCAGTACTTC; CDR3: CASSRDRLGGYEQYF
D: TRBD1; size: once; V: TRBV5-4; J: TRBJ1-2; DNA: TGTGCCAGCAGCCCTGGACAGGGATCAACGAACTATGGCTACACCTTC; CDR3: CASSPGQGSTNYGYTF